This record looks at one TCR beta chain sequence and its context. Its cognate antigen is unknown. Trimming at V came to 5 bases and at J to 2 bases, leaving 5 bases not matched to a gene. The germline gives CDR1 SGHVS, CDR2 FNYEAQ. The CDR3 sequence is 14 residues long. This record comes from a study of blood T cells in healthy people across ages. Study-wide results and limits: It was the long-lived donors that had more naive CD4+ cells and higher diversity than aged donors.

Together with a sample-barcoded 5' primer, a J-beta primer mix was included in a second PCR lasting about 7 to 11 cycles. TCRdb redid the calling of the 5' RACE reads with MiXCR, one entry per CDR3 protein. The sample has hundreds of thousands of distinct CDR3 sequences; about 43% are singletons. The rearrangement links TRBV7-6 to TRBJ2-7, with 8 bases identical to TRBD1. Material for sequencing was blood. The receptor comes from an older man in good health. Here the CDR3 DNA reads TGTGCCAGCAGCGTGGGACAGGAGCCCTACGAGCAGTACTTC. Its protein is CASSVGQEPYEQYF. The whole variable domain, filled in from reference TRBV7-6 and TRBJ2-7, reads GAGVSQSPRYKVTKRGQDVALRCDPISGHVSLYWYRQALGQGPEFLTYFNYEAQQDKSGLPNDRFSAERPEGSISTLTIQRTEQRDSAMYRCASSVGQEPYEQYFGPGTRLTVT.